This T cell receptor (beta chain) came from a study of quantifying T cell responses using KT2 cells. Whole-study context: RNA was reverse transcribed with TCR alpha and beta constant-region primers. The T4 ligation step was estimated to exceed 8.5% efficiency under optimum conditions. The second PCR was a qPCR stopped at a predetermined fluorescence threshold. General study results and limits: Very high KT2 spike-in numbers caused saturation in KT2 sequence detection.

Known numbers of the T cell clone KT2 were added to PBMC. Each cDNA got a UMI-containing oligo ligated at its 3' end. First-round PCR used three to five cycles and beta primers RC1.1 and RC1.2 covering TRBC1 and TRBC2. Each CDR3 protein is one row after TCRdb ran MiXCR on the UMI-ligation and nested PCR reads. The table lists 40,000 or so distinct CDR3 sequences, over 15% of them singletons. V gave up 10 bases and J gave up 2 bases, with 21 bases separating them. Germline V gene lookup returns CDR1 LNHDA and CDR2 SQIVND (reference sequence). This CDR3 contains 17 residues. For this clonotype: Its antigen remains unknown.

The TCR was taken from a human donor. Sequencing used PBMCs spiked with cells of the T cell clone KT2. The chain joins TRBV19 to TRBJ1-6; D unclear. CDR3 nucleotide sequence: TGTGCCACTAGCGGAGGTTCAAGAATGACCTATAATTCACCCCTCCACTTT. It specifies CATSGGSRMTYNSPLHF.